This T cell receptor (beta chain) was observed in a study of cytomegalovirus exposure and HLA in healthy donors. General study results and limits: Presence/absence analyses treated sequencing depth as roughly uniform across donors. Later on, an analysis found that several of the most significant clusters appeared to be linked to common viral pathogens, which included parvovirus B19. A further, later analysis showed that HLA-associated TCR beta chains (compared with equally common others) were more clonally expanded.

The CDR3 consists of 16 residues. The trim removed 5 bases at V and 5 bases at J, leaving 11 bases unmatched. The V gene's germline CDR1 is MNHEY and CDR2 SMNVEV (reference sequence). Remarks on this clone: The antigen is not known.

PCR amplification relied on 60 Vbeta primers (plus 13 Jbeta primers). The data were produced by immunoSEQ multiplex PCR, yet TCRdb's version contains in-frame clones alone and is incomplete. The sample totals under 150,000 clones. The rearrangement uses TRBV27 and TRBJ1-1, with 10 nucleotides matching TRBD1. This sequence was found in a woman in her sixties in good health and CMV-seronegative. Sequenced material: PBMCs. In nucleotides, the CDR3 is TGTGCCAGCAGTCCCTCAGGTGGGGACAGGGGTACTGAAGCTTTCTTT. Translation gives CASSPSGGDRGTEAFF.